What follows is one TCR beta chain and its context. This entry comes from a study of shared T cell receptors in the human thymus. This table comes from immunoSEQ multiplex PCR, and its TCRdb copy is limited to in-frame clones, with some not included. The table lists a few hundred thousand clones, around 93% of them singletons, with approximately 0.02% in the top ten. The V gene's germline CDR1 is SGHTA and CDR2 FQGNSA. J lost 5 bases, V lost 3 bases, and 5 bases had no gene match. This CDR3 contains 14 residues. Source material: thymocytes. This TCR was recovered from a human donor. V usage is TRBV7-2 and J usage is TRBJ2-7, with TRBD1 identical over 9 bases. The CDR3 DNA follows: TGTGCCAGCAGCTTTGACAGGGGGTCCCACGAGCAGTACTTC. Protein sequence: CASSFDRGSHEQYF.